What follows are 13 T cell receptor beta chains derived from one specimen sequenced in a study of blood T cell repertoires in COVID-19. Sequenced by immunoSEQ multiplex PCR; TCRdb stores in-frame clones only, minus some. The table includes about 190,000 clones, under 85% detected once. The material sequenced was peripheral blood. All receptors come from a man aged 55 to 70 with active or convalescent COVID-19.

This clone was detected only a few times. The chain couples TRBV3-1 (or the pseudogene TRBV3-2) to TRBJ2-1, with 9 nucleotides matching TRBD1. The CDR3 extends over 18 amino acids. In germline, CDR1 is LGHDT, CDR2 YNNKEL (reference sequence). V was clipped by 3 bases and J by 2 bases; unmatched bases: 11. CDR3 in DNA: TGTGCCAGCAGCCACTTATTCCGGACAGGGGATCCCTACAATGAGCAGTTCTTC. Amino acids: CASSHLFRTGDPYNEQFF.

The CDR3 DNA is TGTGCCAGCAGCTTGAAGAGCGGGAGAACCACAGATACGCAGTATTTT. This translates into CASSLKSGRTTDTQYF. The genes are TRBV5-4 and TRBJ2-3; 8 nucleotides align to TRBD2. The CDR3 totals 16 residues. CDR1 and CDR2 from the germline V gene are SGHNT and YYREEE (reference sequence). V trimming: 1 base; J trimming: 2 bases; junction bases outside the gene matches: 6. Variable domain in full (rest from reference TRBV5-4 and TRBJ2-3): ETGVTQSPTHLIKTRGQQVTLRCSSQSGHNTVSWYQQALGQGPQFIFQYYREEENGRGNFPPRFSGLQFPNYSSELNVNALELDDSALYLCASSLKSGRTTDTQYFGPGTRLTVL.

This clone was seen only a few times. The chain's CDR3 is CASSQEKGLAGEDEQFF. CDR3 coding DNA: TGTGCCAGCAGCCAAGAAAAGGGACTAGCGGGAGAAGATGAGCAGTTCTTC. This chain connects TRBV14 to TRBJ2-1; 14 bases are a match to TRBD2. This CDR3 spans 17 amino acids. Germline CDR1 reads SGHDN; CDR2 reads FVKESK. Unmatched junction bases numbered 6, after V lost 0 bases and J lost 8 bases.

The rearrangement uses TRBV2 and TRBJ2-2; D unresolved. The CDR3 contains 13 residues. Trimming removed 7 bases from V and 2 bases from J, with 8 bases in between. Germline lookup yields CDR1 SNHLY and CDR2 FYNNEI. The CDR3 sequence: CASNLVNTGELFF. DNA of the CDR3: TGTGCCAGCAATCTCGTTAACACCGGGGAGCTGTTTTTT.

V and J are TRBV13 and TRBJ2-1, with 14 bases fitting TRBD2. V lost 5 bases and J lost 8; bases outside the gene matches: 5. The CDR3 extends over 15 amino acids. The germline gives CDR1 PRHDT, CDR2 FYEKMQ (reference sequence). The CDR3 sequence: CASSLGTSGRDEQFF. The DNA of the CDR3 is TGTGCCAGCAGCCTTGGGACTAGCGGGAGAGATGAGCAGTTCTTC.

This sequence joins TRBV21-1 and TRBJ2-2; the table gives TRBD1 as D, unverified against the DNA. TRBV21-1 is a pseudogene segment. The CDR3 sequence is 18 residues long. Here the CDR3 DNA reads TGTGCCAGCAGCAAACCCCTCGGACAGATCCTGAACACCGGGGAGCTGTTTTTT. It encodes CASSKPLGQILNTGELFF.

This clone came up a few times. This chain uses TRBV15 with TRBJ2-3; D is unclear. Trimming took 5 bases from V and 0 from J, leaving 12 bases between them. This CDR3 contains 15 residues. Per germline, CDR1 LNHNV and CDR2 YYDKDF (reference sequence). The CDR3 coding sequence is TGTGCCACCAGCCTAGATCAAATAAGCACAGATACGCAGTATTTT. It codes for CATSLDQISTDTQYF. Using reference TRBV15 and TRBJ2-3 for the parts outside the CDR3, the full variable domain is DAMVIQNPRYQVTQFGKPVTLSCSQTLNHNVMYWYQQKSSQAPKLLFHYYDKDFNNEADTPDNFQSRRPNTSFCFLDIRSPGLGDTAMYLCATSLDQISTDTQYFGPGTRLTVL.

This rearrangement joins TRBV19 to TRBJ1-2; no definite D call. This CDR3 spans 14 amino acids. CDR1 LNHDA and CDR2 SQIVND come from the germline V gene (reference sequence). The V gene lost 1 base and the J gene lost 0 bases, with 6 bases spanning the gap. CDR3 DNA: TGTGCCAGTAGTATAGCCCCCGCTAACTATGGCTACACCTTC. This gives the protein CASSIAPANYGYTF.

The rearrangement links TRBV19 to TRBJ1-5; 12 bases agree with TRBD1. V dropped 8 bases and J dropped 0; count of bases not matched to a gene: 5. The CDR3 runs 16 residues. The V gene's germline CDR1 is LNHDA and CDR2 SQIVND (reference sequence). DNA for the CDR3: TGTGCCAGTCTGCGGGACAGGGGGCTTAGCAATCAGCCCCAGCATTTT. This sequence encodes CASLRDRGLSNQPQHF. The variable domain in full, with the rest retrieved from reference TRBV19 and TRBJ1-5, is DGGITQSPKYLFRKEGQNVTLSCEQNLNHDAMYWYRQDPGQGLRLIYYSQIVNDFQKGDIAEGYSVSREKKESFPLTVTSAQKNPTAFYLCASLRDRGLSNQPQHFGDGTRLSIL.

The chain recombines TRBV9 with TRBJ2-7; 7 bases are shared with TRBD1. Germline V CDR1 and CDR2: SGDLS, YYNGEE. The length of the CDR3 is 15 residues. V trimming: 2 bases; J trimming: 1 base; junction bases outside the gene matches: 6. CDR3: CASSVGQDTSYEQYF. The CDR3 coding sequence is TGTGCCAGCAGCGTCGGACAGGATACTTCCTACGAGCAGTACTTC.

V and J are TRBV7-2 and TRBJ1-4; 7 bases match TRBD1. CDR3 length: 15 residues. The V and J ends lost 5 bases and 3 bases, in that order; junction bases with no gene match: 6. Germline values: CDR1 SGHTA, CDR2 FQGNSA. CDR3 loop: CASSPTGVSNEKLFF. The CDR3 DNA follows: TGTGCCAGCAGCCCAACAGGGGTATCTAATGAAAAACTGTTTTTT.

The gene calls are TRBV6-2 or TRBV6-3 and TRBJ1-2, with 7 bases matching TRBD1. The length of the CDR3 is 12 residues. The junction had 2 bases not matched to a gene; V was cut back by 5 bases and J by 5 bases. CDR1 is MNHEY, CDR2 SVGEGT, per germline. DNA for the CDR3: TGTGCCAGCAGTCGGGACAGTTATGGCTACACCTTC. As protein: CASSRDSYGYTF.

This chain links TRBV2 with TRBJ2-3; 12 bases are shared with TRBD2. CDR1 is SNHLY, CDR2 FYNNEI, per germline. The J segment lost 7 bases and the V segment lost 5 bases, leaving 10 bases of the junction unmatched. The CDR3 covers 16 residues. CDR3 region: CASSRLAGEGRNTQYF. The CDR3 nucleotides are TGTGCCAGCAGTAGACTAGCGGGAGAGGGGAGAAATACGCAGTATTTT.